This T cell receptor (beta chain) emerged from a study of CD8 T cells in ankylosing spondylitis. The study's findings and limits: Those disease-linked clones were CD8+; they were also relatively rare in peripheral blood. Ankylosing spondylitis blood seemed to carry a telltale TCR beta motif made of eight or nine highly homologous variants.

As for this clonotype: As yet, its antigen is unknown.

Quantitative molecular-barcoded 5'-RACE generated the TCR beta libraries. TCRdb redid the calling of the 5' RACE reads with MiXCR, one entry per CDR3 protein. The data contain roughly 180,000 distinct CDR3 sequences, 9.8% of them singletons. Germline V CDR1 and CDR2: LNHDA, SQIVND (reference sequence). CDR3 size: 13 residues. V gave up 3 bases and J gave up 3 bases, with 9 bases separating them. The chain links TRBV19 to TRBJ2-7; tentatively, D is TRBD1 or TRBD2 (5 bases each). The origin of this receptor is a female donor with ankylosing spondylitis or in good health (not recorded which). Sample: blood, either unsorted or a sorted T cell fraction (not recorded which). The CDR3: CASSIGTSYEQYF. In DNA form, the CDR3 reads TGTGCCAGTAGTATCGGGACCAGCTACGAGCAGTACTTC.